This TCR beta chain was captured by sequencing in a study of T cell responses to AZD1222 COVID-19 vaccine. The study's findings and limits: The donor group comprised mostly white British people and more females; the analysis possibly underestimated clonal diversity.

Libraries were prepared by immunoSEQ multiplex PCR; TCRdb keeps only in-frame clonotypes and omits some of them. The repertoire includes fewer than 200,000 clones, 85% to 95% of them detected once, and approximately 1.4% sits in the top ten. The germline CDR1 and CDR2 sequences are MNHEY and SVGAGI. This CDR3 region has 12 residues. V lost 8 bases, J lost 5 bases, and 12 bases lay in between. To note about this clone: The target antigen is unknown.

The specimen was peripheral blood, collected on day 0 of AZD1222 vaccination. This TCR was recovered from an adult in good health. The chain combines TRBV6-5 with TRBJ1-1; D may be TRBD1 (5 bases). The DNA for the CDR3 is TGTGCCAGCGGGACCCCGGGGACTGAAGCTTTCTTT. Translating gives CASGTPGTEAFF.